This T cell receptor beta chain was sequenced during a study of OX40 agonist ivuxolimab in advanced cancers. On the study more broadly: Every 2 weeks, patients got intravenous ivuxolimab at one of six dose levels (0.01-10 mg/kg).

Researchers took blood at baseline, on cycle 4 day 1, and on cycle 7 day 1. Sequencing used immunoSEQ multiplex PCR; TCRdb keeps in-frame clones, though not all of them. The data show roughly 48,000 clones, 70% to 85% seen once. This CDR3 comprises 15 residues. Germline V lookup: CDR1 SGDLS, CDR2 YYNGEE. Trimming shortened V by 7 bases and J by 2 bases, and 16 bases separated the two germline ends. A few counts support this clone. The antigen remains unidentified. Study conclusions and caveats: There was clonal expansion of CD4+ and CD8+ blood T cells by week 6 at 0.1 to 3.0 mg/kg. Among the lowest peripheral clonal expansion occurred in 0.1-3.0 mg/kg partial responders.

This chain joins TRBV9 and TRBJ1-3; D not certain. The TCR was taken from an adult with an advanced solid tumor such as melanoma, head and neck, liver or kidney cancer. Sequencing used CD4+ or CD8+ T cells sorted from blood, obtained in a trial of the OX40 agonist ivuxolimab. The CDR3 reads CASAPSGMPGNTIYF. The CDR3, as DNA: TGTGCCAGCGCCCCCTCCGGGATGCCTGGAAACACCATATATTTT.